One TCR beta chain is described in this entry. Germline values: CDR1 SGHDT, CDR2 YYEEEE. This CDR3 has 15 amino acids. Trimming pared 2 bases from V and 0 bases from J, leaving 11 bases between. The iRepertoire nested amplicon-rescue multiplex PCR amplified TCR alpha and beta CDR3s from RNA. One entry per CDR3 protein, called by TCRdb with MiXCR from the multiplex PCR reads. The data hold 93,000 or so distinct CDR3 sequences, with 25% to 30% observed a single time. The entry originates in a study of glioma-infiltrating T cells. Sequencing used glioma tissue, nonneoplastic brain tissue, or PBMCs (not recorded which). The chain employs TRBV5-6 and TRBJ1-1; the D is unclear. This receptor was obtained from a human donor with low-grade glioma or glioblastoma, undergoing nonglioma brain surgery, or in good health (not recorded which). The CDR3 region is CASSFFSGMNTEAFF. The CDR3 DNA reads TGTGCCAGCAGCTTTTTCTCCGGGATGAACACTGAAGCTTTCTTT.